This T cell receptor (beta chain) comes out of a study of memory CD4+ T cells and cytomegalovirus serostatus. TCRdb keeps only in-frame clones here, not all; method: immunoSEQ multiplex PCR. The profile shows 50,000 to 75,000 clones, around 86% of them singletons. The germline CDR1 and CDR2 sequences are LNHDA and SQIVND (reference sequence). This CDR3 has 16 amino acids. V was clipped by 5 bases and J by 1 base, with 17 bases between them. This clone is medium-sized in the sample. Antigen unknown. The sort gate was single viable CD3+CD4+CD8-CD45RO+ cells for memory CD4+ T cells. Study outcomes and limitations: Of approximately 160 reported CMV TCRbeta sequences, 65 to 85 were found in memory CD4+ repertoires. Suggested: most of the CMV-linked TCR signature lies in CD4+ memory cells.

The sequencing sample was made of memory CD4+ T cells from blood. This TCR came from an adult in good health and CMV-seronegative. V usage is TRBV19 and J usage is TRBJ1-1; maybe TRBD1 (6 bases). This chain's CDR3 is CASSGTLGWKNTEAFF. CDR3 DNA: TGTGCCAGTAGTGGGACACTAGGGTGGAAGAACACTGAAGCTTTCTTT.